This passage covers 14 T cell receptor beta chains from one sample sequenced in a study of T cell changes during pregnancy in multiple sclerosis. The repertoire was sequenced with immunoSEQ multiplex PCR; TCRdb's copy has only in-frame clones and lacks some. The sample lists more than 50,000 clones; roughly nine tenths were seen once. This sample comprised peripheral blood, obtained in the first trimester of pregnancy. These receptors all come from a female donor in good health, enrolled as a control in a pregnancy study.

The chain employs TRBV18 and TRBJ1-4; weak D call: TRBD1 (5 bases). Germline V gene sequence: CDR1 KGHSH, CDR2 LQKENI. V lost 4 bases and J 4 bases, leaving 13 bases between the germline ends. There are 15 residues in the CDR3. This CDR3 is CASSLDRQINEKLFF. CDR3 in DNA: TGTGCCAGCTCACTCGACAGACAAATTAATGAAAAACTGTTTTTT.

This chain uses TRBV7-2 with TRBJ1-5; the D gene is possibly TRBD1 (6 bases). The CDR3 totals 15 residues. CDR1 and CDR2 (germline): SGHTA, FQGNSA. V was cut by 6 bases and J by 2 bases, with 14 bases left in between. CDR3 sequence: CASRRNRDGNQPQHF. For the CDR3, the DNA is TGTGCCAGCAGGCGGAACAGGGACGGCAATCAGCCCCAGCATTTT. Complete variable domain (other parts from reference TRBV7-2 and TRBJ1-5): GAGVSQSPSNKVTEKGKDVELRCDPISGHTALYWYRQSLGQGLEFLIYFQGNSAPDKSGLPSDRFSAERTGGSVSTLTIQRTQQEDSAVYLCASRRNRDGNQPQHFGDGTRLSIL.

This chain joins TRBV7-7 and TRBJ2-7; 8 bases agree with TRBD1. After removal of 5 bases from V and 3 bases from J, the junction contained 6 bases not matched to a gene. Germline assignment: CDR1 SSHAT and CDR2 FNYEAQ (reference sequence). This CDR3 is built from 14 residues. CDR3: CASSVGQGYYEQYF. The DNA for the CDR3 is TGTGCCAGCAGCGTTGGACAGGGATACTACGAGCAGTACTTC.

The chain uses TRBV6-5 and TRBJ1-2; no firm D call. The V end was cut by 0 bases, the J end by 8 bases, with 10 bases between. The CDR3 is 13 residues long. CDR1 is MNHEY, CDR2 SVGAGI, per germline. The CDR3 loop is CASSYSRFRGYTF. As DNA, the CDR3 is TGTGCCAGCAGTTACTCCAGGTTTCGGGGCTACACCTTC.

The chain uses TRBV5-4 and TRBJ1-2; D uncertain. Trimming pared 4 bases from V and 5 bases from J, leaving 15 bases between. Germline CDR1 and CDR2: SGHNT and YYREEE (reference sequence). The CDR3 is 14 residues long. The CDR3 region has the DNA TGTGCCAGCAGCAGCCGAGTTAGCTTTTATGGCTACACCTTC. This encodes CASSSRVSFYGYTF.

The V call is TRBV7-8, the J call TRBJ2-7; a weak D match, TRBD1 (6 bases). Germline CDR1 and CDR2: SGHVS and FQNEAQ. The CDR3 length is 15 residues. Deletions cut 3 bases from V and 0 bases from J, with 12 bases between. The chain's CDR3 is CASSLTGTSSYEQYF. The CDR3 coding sequence is TGTGCCAGCAGCTTGACCGGGACATCCTCCTACGAGCAGTACTTC.

V usage is TRBV28 and J usage is TRBJ2-5; 10 bases match TRBD2. This CDR3 spans 16 amino acids. The trim removed 7 bases at V and 5 bases at J, leaving 13 bases unmatched. Germline V gene lookup returns CDR1 MDHEN and CDR2 SYDVKM. Written as DNA, the CDR3 is TGTGCCAGCAACACTCCCATAGCGGGAGGAGGGGAGACCCAGTACTTC. Translated: CASNTPIAGGGETQYF.

The V call is TRBV6-5, the J call TRBJ1-3; D is unclear. The CDR3 extends over 15 amino acids. The V end was cut by 9 bases, the J end by 0 bases, with 15 bases between. Germline V lookup: CDR1 MNHEY, CDR2 SVGAGI. CDR3 sequence: CASAAGLISGNTIYF. The CDR3 coding sequence is TGTGCCAGTGCTGCGGGCCTCATCTCTGGAAACACCATATATTTT.

A word on this clone: Within the sample, other DNA sequences also encode this same CDR3. The rearrangement links TRBV7-8 to TRBJ1-1, with 10 positions matching TRBD1. Trimming at V came to 5 bases and at J to 4 bases, leaving 4 bases not matched to a gene. The V gene's germline CDR1 is SGHVS and CDR2 FQNEAQ. The CDR3 has 14 amino acids. CDR3 amino acids: CASSPGQGPTEAFF. The DNA for the CDR3 is TGTGCCAGCAGCCCGGGACAGGGGCCCACTGAAGCTTTCTTT.

This clone was counted once. The chain recombines TRBV19 with TRBJ2-2, with 12 bases aligning to TRBD2. The germline V gene encodes CDR1 LNHDA and CDR2 SQIVND (reference sequence). CDR3 length: 17 amino acids. After removal of 7 bases from V and 0 bases from J, the junction contained 6 bases not matched to a gene. CDR3 residues: CASTALAGGSNTGELFF. The DNA for the CDR3 is TGTGCCAGTACTGCACTAGCGGGAGGCTCGAACACCGGGGAGCTGTTTTTT.

The CDR3 protein is CASTGSTYEQYF. CDR3 DNA sequence: TGTGCCAGCACCGGGTCGACCTACGAGCAGTACTTC. The genes are TRBV28 and TRBJ2-7, with unresolved D. V was shortened by 7 bases and J by 2 bases, with 9 bases between the two germline ends. This CDR3 spans 12 amino acids. Germline V gene sequence: CDR1 MDHEN, CDR2 SYDVKM. Using reference TRBV28 and TRBJ2-7 for the parts outside the CDR3, the full variable domain is DVKVTQSSRYLVKRTGEKVFLECVQDMDHENMFWYRQDPGLGLRLIYFSYDVKMKEKGDIPEGYSVSREKKERFSLILESASTNQTSMYLCASTGSTYEQYFGPGTRLTVT.

The chain employs TRBV5-1 and TRBJ1-6, with a tentative D call TRBD1 (6 bases). The germline V gene has CDR1 SGHRS and CDR2 YFSETQ. The CDR3 totals 15 residues. V gave up 1 base and J gave up 7 bases, with 12 bases separating them. The CDR3 spells CASSLTQGLNSPLHF. CDR3 bases: TGCGCCAGCAGCTTGACTCAGGGGTTGAATTCACCCCTCCACTTT.

The chain employs TRBV11-2 and TRBJ2-2; 8 bases agree with TRBD2. V was pared by 2 bases and J by 4 bases, with 6 bases of the junction left unmatched. This CDR3 spans 16 amino acids. CDR1 SGHAT and CDR2 FQNNGV come from the germline V gene. CDR3 in DNA: TGTGCCAGCAGCTTAAGCGGGAGAGGGGTCACCGGGGAGCTGTTTTTT. As protein: CASSLSGRGVTGELFF.

The table lists this clone with a count of one. The chain couples TRBV14 to TRBJ2-5; 7 nucleotides line up with TRBD1. The CDR3 runs 16 residues. J lost 5 bases, V lost 0 bases, and 9 bases had no gene match. The V gene's germline CDR1 is SGHDN and CDR2 FVKESK. The CDR3 DNA follows: TGTGCCAGCAGCCAAGAAAGCGAGGTCAGGGGGGAGACCCAGTACTTC. Its protein product is CASSQESEVRGETQYF.